The next 10 T cell receptor beta chains were all read from a single sample in a study of blood T cell repertoires in COVID-19. TCRdb keeps only in-frame clones here, not all; method: immunoSEQ multiplex PCR. The repertoire includes some 250,000 clones, 80% to 90% of them detected once, and nearly 2% sits in the top ten. Sequencing input: peripheral blood. These receptors all come from a man aged 25-45 years with active or convalescent COVID-19.

This chain uses TRBV5-1 with TRBJ1-1; 8 positions agree with TRBD1. V was pared by 0 bases and J by 6 bases, with 4 bases of the junction left unmatched. The CDR3 covers 14 residues. Germline CDR1 SGHRS, CDR2 YFSETQ. CDR3 bases: TGCGCCAGCAGCTTGGGAGACAGGGGAGCTGAAGCTTTCTTT. Translating gives CASSLGDRGAEAFF. The full variable domain, completed using reference TRBV5-1 and TRBJ1-1, is KAGVTQTPRYLIKTRGQQVTLSCSPISGHRSVSWYQQTPGQGLQFLFEYFSETQRNKGNFPGRFSGRQFSNSRSEMNVSTLELGDSALYLCASSLGDRGAEAFFGQGTRLTVV.

The chain uses TRBV19 and TRBJ1-1; D possibly corresponds to TRBD1 (6 bases). CDR1 LNHDA and CDR2 SQIVND come from the germline V gene (reference sequence). The CDR3 consists of 14 residues. V dropped 7 bases and J dropped 3 bases, with 15 bases sitting between them. The CDR3 spells CASINRAEYTEAFF. The CDR3 DNA reads as TGTGCCAGTATTAACAGGGCAGAATACACTGAAGCTTTCTTT.

The rearrangement joins TRBV19 to TRBJ2-3; D is perhaps TRBD1 (6 bases). The germline V gene has CDR1 LNHDA and CDR2 SQIVND (reference sequence). V lost 5 bases, J lost 2 bases, and 17 bases lay in between. The CDR3 runs to 16 residues. The CDR3 reads CASSWTAGFSTDTQYF. The CDR3 DNA reads as TGTGCCAGTAGTTGGACAGCCGGTTTTTCCACAGATACGCAGTATTTT.

The CDR3 DNA sequence: TGTGCCAGCAGCTTATTGGCTAGTAGCGAGACCCAGTACTTC. This sequence encodes CASSLLASSETQYF. The chain recombines TRBV7-9 with TRBJ2-5; D remains ambiguous. The CDR3 consists of 14 residues. The V gene's germline CDR1 is SEHNR and CDR2 FQNEAQ (reference sequence). V was cut by 2 bases and J by 5 bases, with 12 bases left in between.

The table lists this clone with a few counts. The V and J genes are TRBV2 and TRBJ1-2, with D possibly matching TRBD1 (6 bases). Germline CDR1 reads SNHLY; CDR2 reads FYNNEI. The CDR3 sequence is 15 residues long. V shed 6 bases and J shed 3 bases, with 17 bases lying between them. CDR3 nucleotide sequence: TGTGCCAGCAGCGACACAGGGTGGGCGGACTATGGCTACACCTTC. It codes for CASSDTGWADYGYTF.

This clone was seen only once. The chain employs TRBV18 and TRBJ1-5; no clear D gene. This CDR3 is built from 13 residues. Germline V gene lookup returns CDR1 KGHSH and CDR2 LQKENI. The V end was cut by 3 bases, the J end by 4 bases, with 7 bases between. The CDR3 here is CASSPEGNQPQHF. In DNA form, the CDR3 reads TGTGCCAGCTCACCGGAGGGAAATCAGCCCCAGCATTTT.

This clone came up a few times. The gene calls are TRBV20-1 and TRBJ2-1; TRBD2 agrees at 8 bases. V lost 3 bases to trimming and J lost 12 bases; unmatched junction nucleotides: 10. This CDR3 is 13 amino acids long. CDR1 is DFQATT and CDR2 is SNEGSKA in the germline V gene (reference sequence). CDR3 protein: CSASTGGPVTQFF. The CDR3 region has the DNA TGCAGTGCTAGTACGGGGGGGCCGGTAACGCAGTTCTTC.

The chain links TRBV4-2 to TRBJ2-7, with 10 bases lining up with TRBD2. Losses at the gene ends were 4 bases for V and 3 bases for J; bases not matched to a gene: 9. The CDR3 consists of 16 residues. Germline values: CDR1 LGHNA, CDR2 YNFKEQ. This chain's CDR3 is CASSPRLASGGYEQYF. The DNA for the CDR3 is TGTGCCAGCAGCCCCCGCCTGGCTAGCGGGGGCTACGAGCAGTACTTC.

The V gene is TRBV4-1, the J gene TRBJ2-3; no reliable D call. The CDR3 extends over 12 amino acids. Trimming shortened V by 2 bases and J by 5 bases, and 5 bases separated the two germline ends. Germline assignment: CDR1 MGHRA and CDR2 YSYEKL. The DNA for the CDR3 is TGCGCCAGCAGCCAATCTGTAGATACGCAGTATTTT. Translating it yields CASSQSVDTQYF.

V and J are TRBV5-1 and TRBJ2-6; D perhaps matches TRBD1 (5 bases). This CDR3 has 17 residues. V was cut by 3 bases and J by 0 bases, with 13 bases left in between. Looked up from germline, CDR1 is SGHRS and CDR2 is YFSETQ. The CDR3 region is CASSYETASSGANVLTF. CDR3 sequence (DNA): TGCGCCAGCAGCTACGAGACAGCAAGCTCTGGGGCCAACGTCCTGACTTTC. The complete variable domain, with remaining parts taken from reference TRBV5-1 and TRBJ2-6, reads KAGVTQTPRYLIKTRGQQVTLSCSPISGHRSVSWYQQTPGQGLQFLFEYFSETQRNKGNFPGRFSGRQFSNSRSEMNVSTLELGDSALYLCASSYETASSGANVLTFGAGSRLTVL.